The 17 T cell receptor beta chains below were found in one sample sequenced in a study of blood T cells in healthy people across ages. With a J-beta primer mix and a sample-barcoded 5' primer, a second PCR ran roughly 6 to 11 cycles. TCRdb reprocessed the 5' RACE reads via MiXCR and lists one record per CDR3 protein. Here the sample spans hundreds of thousands of distinct CDR3 sequences, about 28% being singletons. Source material: blood. The receptors shown here come from a woman of 80 years or more in good health.

Ten or more counts support this clonotype. The genes are TRBV5-1 and TRBJ2-5; the D is unclear. The CDR3 is 13 amino acids. Per germline, CDR1 SGHRS and CDR2 YFSETQ. V lost 0 bases, J lost 5 bases, and 8 bases lay in between. The CDR3 region is CASSLAELETQYF. CDR3 DNA: TGCGCCAGCAGCTTGGCCGAATTGGAGACCCAGTACTTC.

V gene TRBV5-1 combines with J gene TRBJ1-1, with D perhaps matching TRBD1 (5 bases). V was shortened by 1 base and J by 6 bases, with 13 bases between the two germline ends. CDR3 length: 14 amino acids. Germline loops: CDR1 SGHRS, CDR2 YFSETQ. This CDR3 is CASSLSQGGPEAFF. The CDR3 DNA reads TGCGCCAGCAGCTTGAGTCAGGGTGGGCCTGAAGCTTTCTTT.

This clonotype was recorded at least ten times. This chain links TRBV6-5 with TRBJ1-5; perhaps TRBD1 as D (5 bases). Per the germline V gene, CDR1 is MNHEY and CDR2 is SVGAGI. The ends were cut back, 4 bases at V and 4 bases at J, with 11 bases in the middle. The CDR3 totals 14 residues. CDR3 bases: TGTGCCAGCAGTTTTGGGACCCCTAATCAGCCCCAGCATTTT. It translates to CASSFGTPNQPQHF.

Points on this clonotype: A much larger clonotype is one base distant, so this may be a read error. The chain employs TRBV7-2 and TRBJ1-5; D is unclear. The CDR3 loop spans 12 amino acids. CDR1 is SGHTA and CDR2 is FQGNSA in the germline V gene. CDR3 nucleotides: TGTGCCAGCAACTTAGGAGGGCCAAATCAGCATTTT. It codes for CASNLGGPNQHF.

J is TRBJ1-1 and V is TRBV20-1; weak D call: TRBD1 (5 bases). CDR1 is DFQATT, CDR2 SNEGSKA, per germline (reference sequence). The CDR3 length is 13 residues. The V and J ends lost 5 bases and 4 bases respectively, with 14 bases between them. The CDR3 region has the DNA TGCAGTGCTTCCCCCGCAGGGCGCACTGAAGCTTTCTTT. It is translated as CSASPAGRTEAFF.

This clonotype showed up just once. The chain combines TRBV7-9 with TRBJ2-3, with TRBD2 as a possible D gene (5 bases). The germline gives CDR1 SEHNR, CDR2 FQNEAQ (reference sequence). CDR3 length: 14 residues. V lost 8 bases to trimming and J lost 2 bases, with 14 bases between them. The CDR3 DNA is TGTGCCAGCGACGTCATGACTATCACAGATACGCAGTATTTT. The encoded protein is CASDVMTITDTQYF.

This clonotype showed up just once. This may arise from a read error, as a much more abundant clone is one base away. The chain couples TRBV12-3 or TRBV12-4 to TRBJ2-1, with a possible D match to TRBD1 (5 bases). The length of the CDR3 is 16 residues. V lost 3 bases and J lost 7, with 19 bases in between. In DNA, the CDR3 is TGTGCCAGCAGTTTTAGGGTCTTGCCCCAGGGTAATGAGCAGTTCTTC. Translation gives CASSFRVLPQGNEQFF.

CDR3 nucleotides: TGTGCCAGCACTGGACAGGGAGGAGGCTACACCTTC. Translated, it gives CASTGQGGGYTF. The chain has TRBV6-5 and TRBJ1-2, with TRBD1 matching over 8 bases. The germline gives CDR1 MNHEY, CDR2 SVGAGI. With 7 bases clipped from V and 8 bases from J, the junction kept 6 bases outside the gene matches. The CDR3 covers 12 residues.

As to this clonotype: Just one base apart from a much larger clone, this may be a read error. The rearrangement links TRBV5-5 to TRBJ2-1, with 11 nucleotides matching TRBD1. V shed 0 bases and J 6 bases; nucleotides not matched to a gene: 8. CDR1 and CDR2 from the germline V gene are SGHKS and YYEKEE (reference sequence). The CDR3 covers 17 residues. The CDR3 nucleotides read TGTGCCAGCAGCTTGGCCGGTAGGACAGGGGGCCGCAATGAGCAGTTCTTC. Translated: CASSLAGRTGGRNEQFF.

This clonotype was detected many times. The chain is built from TRBV7-9 and TRBJ2-7, with D possibly called TRBD1 or TRBD2 (6 bases each). The CDR3 sequence is 12 residues long. From germline, CDR1 is SEHNR and CDR2 FQNEAQ (reference sequence). Trimming took off 1 base at V and 12 bases at J, with 13 bases between the two ends. The DNA of the CDR3 is TGTGCCAGCAGCTTAGAGGCGGGGACAATGTACTTC. Translation gives CASSLEAGTMYF.

The gene calls are TRBV7-9 and TRBJ2-1; 7 bases align to TRBD2. Germline assignment: CDR1 SEHNR and CDR2 FQNEAQ (reference sequence). CDR3 length: 15 amino acids. V was clipped by 3 bases and J by 4 bases; unmatched bases: 6. Written as DNA, the CDR3 is TGTGCCAGCAGCTTCCTGGCGGGAGATTACAATGAGCAGTTCTTC. This encodes CASSFLAGDYNEQFF.

This clonotype has only a few counts. V gene TRBV19 combines with J gene TRBJ2-5; the match to TRBD2 covers 11 bases. Unmatched junction bases numbered 7, after V lost 3 bases and J lost 7 bases. The CDR3 is 15 amino acids. Germline V lookup: CDR1 LNHDA, CDR2 SQIVND (reference sequence). CDR3 sequence (DNA): TGTGCCAGTAGTATTCTAGCGGGGGGCATAGGGACCCAGTACTTC. Protein product: CASSILAGGIGTQYF.

On this clonotype: A much larger clone lies a single base off, so this may be a read error. The chain couples TRBV12-3 or TRBV12-4 to TRBJ1-2; 9 nucleotides match TRBD1. This CDR3 has 15 residues. The CDR3 region is CASSFGQGLNCGYTF. CDR3 coding DNA: TGTGCCAGCAGTTTCGGACAGGGGTTAAACTGTGGCTACACCTTC.

Points on this clonotype: A much larger clone sits a single nucleotide away, making a read error possible. The CDR3: CASREERTDTQYF. In DNA, the CDR3 is TGCGCCAGCAGGGAAGAACGCACAGATACGCAGTATTTT. The chain links TRBV5-1 to TRBJ2-3, with D uncertain. The CDR3 extends over 13 amino acids. Germline CDR1 and CDR2: SGHRS and YFSETQ. The V and J ends lost 5 bases and 1 base respectively, with 8 bases between them.

The chain is built from TRBV5-4 and TRBJ1-1; D not certain. Germline-derived CDR1 and CDR2 are SGHNT and YYREEE (reference sequence). This CDR3 contains 15 residues. V lost 3 bases and J 4 bases, leaving 16 bases between the germline ends. The CDR3 nucleotides read TGTGCCAGCAGCTCCCCACGCGGGGAAGGCACTGAAGCTTTCTTT. This gives the protein CASSSPRGEGTEAFF.

The chain employs TRBV14 and TRBJ1-1; D is undetermined. Trimming removed 0 bases from V and 10 bases from J, with 15 bases in between. The CDR3 has 14 residues. Germline assignment: CDR1 SGHDN and CDR2 FVKESK. CDR3 sequence (DNA): TGTGCCAGCAGCCAAGATGAGGTGAGAGGAGGAGCTTTCTTT. Translated, it gives CASSQDEVRGGAFF. The full variable domain, its missing parts supplied by reference TRBV14 and TRBJ1-1, is EAGVTQFPSHSVIEKGQTVTLRCDPISGHDNLYWYRRVMGKEIKFLLHFVKESKQDESGMPNNRFLAERTGGTYSTLKVQPAELEDSGVYFCASSQDEVRGGAFFGQGTRLTVV.

About this clonotype itself: A much larger clone differs by one base, so this may be a read error. This chain joins TRBV20-1 and TRBJ2-7; D gene ambiguous. The CDR3 loop spans 14 amino acids. Between the trimmed V and J ends, which lost 2 bases and 7 bases, there was a span of 18 bases. CDR1 DFQATT and CDR2 SNEGSKA come from the germline V gene (reference sequence). The CDR3 DNA follows: TGCAGTGCTAGATCTTTTATCGGAAACAATGAGCAGTACTTC. Residues: CSARSFIGNNEQYF.